This entry is about one TCR beta chain. This entry is derived from a study of identifying expanded T cells in peripheral blood. The protocol was immunoSEQ multiplex PCR, while the TCRdb copy is restricted to in-frame clones and leaves out a portion. The data show around 100,000 clones, 80% to 90% seen once. Germline CDR1 is MNHEY and CDR2 is SVGAGI. This CDR3 has 14 amino acids. The junction had 6 bases not matched to a gene; V was cut back by 5 bases and J by 5 bases. The sequence was collected from a person aged 18 to 69 in good health. Input material: blood. The V call is TRBV6-5, the J call TRBJ2-1, with TRBD1 matching over 7 bases. The chain's CDR3 is CASSLDRVDNEQFF. The CDR3 DNA is TGTGCCAGCAGTCTAGACAGGGTTGACAATGAGCAGTTCTTC.